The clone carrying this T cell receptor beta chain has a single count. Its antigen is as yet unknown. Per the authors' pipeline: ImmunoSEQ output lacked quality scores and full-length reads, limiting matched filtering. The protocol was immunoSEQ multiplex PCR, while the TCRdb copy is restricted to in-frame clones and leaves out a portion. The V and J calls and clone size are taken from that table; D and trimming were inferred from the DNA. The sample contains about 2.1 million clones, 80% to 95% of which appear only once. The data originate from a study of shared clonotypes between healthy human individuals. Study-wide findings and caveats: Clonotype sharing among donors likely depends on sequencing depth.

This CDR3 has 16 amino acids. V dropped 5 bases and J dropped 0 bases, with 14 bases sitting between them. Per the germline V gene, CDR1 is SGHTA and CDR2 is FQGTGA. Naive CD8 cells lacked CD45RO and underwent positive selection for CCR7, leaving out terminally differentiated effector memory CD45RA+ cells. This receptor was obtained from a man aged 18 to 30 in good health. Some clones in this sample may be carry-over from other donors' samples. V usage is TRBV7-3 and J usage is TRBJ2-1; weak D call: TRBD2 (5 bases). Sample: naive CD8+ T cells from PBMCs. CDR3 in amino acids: CASSPTSGTSYNEQFF. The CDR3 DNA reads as TGTGCCAGCAGCCCCACAAGCGGAACCTCCTACAATGAGCAGTTCTTC.